This TCR beta chain was profiled in a study of cytomegalovirus exposure and HLA in healthy donors. Looking at the study overall: Researchers previously reported finding 100 million or so unique TCR beta sequences from around 200 million T cells. Study results and limitations: Later analysis indicated greater clonal expansion among HLA-associated TCR beta chains than among equally common other chains.

The germline CDR1 and CDR2 sequences are LNHDA and SQIVND (reference sequence). V lost 3 bases and J lost 2, with 7 bases in between. The CDR3 is made up of 13 amino acids. The PCR employed 60 Vbeta primers together with 13 Jbeta primers. The assay was immunoSEQ multiplex PCR, and TCRdb's table has in-frame clones only and misses some. Altogether about 38,000 clones are present, 86% being singletons, with the ten largest covering roughly 10%. With respect to this clone: Antigen specificity is unknown.

This chain joins TRBV19 and TRBJ2-5; tentatively, D is TRBD2 (6 bases). The sample comprised PBMCs. The source of this sequence is a woman between 40 and 50 years old in good health and CMV-seropositive. CDR3 sequence: CASSMGGQETQYF. In DNA, the CDR3 is TGTGCCAGTAGTATGGGGGGACAAGAGACCCAGTACTTC.